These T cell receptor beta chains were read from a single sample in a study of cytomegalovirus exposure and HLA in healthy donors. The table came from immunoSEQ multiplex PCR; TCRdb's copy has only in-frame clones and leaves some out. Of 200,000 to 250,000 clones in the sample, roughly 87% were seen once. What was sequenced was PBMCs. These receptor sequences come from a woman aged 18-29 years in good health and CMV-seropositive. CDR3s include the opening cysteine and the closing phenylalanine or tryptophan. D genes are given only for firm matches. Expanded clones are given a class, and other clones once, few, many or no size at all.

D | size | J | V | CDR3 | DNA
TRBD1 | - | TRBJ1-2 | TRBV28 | CASSLSGGGYGYTF | TGTGCCAGCAGTTTATCAGGGGGAGGTTATGGCTACACCTTC
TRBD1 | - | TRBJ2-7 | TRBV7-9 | CASSSFSGTVYEQYF | TGTGCCAGCAGCTCCTTTTCCGGGACAGTCTACGAGCAGTACTTC
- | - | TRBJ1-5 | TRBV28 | CASRQTVGNQPQHF | TGTGCCAGCAGGCAGACAGTGGGCAATCAGCCCCAGCATTTT
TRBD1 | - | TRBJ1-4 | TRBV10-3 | CAISGGGTAEKLFF | TGTGCCATCAGCGGGGGGGGGACAGCCGAAAAACTGTTTTTT
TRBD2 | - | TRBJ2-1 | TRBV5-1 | CASSFSTGGAYNEQFF | TGCGCCAGCAGCTTTTCGACGGGAGGGGCCTACAATGAGCAGTTCTTC
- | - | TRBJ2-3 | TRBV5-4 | CASSYWGPADTQYF | TGTGCCAGCAGTTATTGGGGGCCCGCAGATACGCAGTATTTT
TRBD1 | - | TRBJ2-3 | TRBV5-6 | CASSPGQGRGTQYF | TGTGCCAGCAGCCCAGGACAGGGGCGAGGTACGCAGTATTTT
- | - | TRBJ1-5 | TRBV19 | CASSMPQGYQPQHF | TGTGCCAGTAGTATGCCCCAGGGGTATCAGCCCCAGCATTTT
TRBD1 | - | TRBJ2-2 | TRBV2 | CASRTGAVGELFF | TGTGCCAGCAGGACAGGGGCGGTCGGGGAGCTGTTTTTT
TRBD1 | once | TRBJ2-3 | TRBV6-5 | CASSSLTGGEDTQYF | TGTGCCAGCAGTTCGCTGACAGGGGGTGAAGATACGCAGTATTTT
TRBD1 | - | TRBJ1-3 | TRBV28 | CASSTQGAGNTIYF | TGTGCCAGCAGTACTCAGGGGGCCGGAAACACCATATATTTT
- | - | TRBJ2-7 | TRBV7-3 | CASSLGVSENYEQYF | TGTGCCAGCAGCTTAGGGGTTAGCGAGAACTACGAGCAGTACTTC
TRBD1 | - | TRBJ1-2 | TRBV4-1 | CASSQRTGVYGYTF | TGCGCCAGCAGCCAAAGGACAGGGGTCTATGGCTACACCTTC
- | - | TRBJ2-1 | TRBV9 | CASSVGIWGSGENEQFF | TGTGCCAGCAGCGTAGGTATTTGGGGTAGCGGTGAGAATGAGCAGTTCTTC
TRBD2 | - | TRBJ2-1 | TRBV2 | CASSEGVGGGSRINEQFF | TGTGCCAGCAGTGAAGGCGTGGGTGGCGGGAGTAGGATTAATGAGCAGTTCTTC